Below, one TCR beta chain is given with its context. This sample is part of a study of shared clonotypes between healthy human individuals. Deep-level settings were used for running the assay. Ten immunoSEQ deep assay plates served to sequence unsorted PBMC DNA. In the authors' methods: Filtering differed because ImmunoSEQ produced junction-only sequences that carried no quality scores. Libraries were prepared by immunoSEQ multiplex PCR; TCRdb keeps only in-frame clonotypes and omits some of them. For V, J and clone size, that table is used; D and trimming come from the DNA. The sample consists of approximately 510,000 clones, roughly 78% of them appearing once. The V gene lost 1 base and the J gene lost 8 bases, with 9 bases spanning the gap. This CDR3 region has 13 residues. Germline V gives CDR1 SGHDN, CDR2 FVKESK.

The chain is built from TRBV14 and TRBJ2-1, with a possible D match to TRBD2 (6 bases). Sequencing was done on a sample of PBMCs. The clonotype was recovered from a woman between 35 and 50 years old in good health. Some clones in this sample may be carry-over from other donors' samples. CDR3 sequence (DNA): TGTGCCAGCAGCCAAGGGAGGGGCGATGAGCAGTTCTTC. This sequence encodes CASSQGRGDEQFF.